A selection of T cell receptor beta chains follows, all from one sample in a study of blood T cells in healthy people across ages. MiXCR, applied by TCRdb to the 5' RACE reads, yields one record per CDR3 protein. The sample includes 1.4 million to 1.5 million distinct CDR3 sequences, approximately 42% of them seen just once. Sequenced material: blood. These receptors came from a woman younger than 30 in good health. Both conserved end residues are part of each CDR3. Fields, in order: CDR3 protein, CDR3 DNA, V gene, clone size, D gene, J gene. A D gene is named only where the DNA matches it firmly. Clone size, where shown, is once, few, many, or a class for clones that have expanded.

CASSTTTGSAEQYF | TGTGCCAGCAGCACGACGACAGGGTCTGCTGAGCAGTACTTC | TRBV7-6 | . | TRBD1 | TRBJ2-5
CASSHTLAGGINEQYF | TGCGCCAGCAGCCACACGTTAGCGGGGGGGATCAACGAGCAGTACTTC | TRBV4-1 | . | TRBD2 | TRBJ2-7
CASTQGKLFF | TGTGCCAGCACCCAGGGGAAACTGTTTTTT | TRBV21-1 | few | . | TRBJ1-4
CASSLASKNIQYF | TGCGCCAGCAGCTTGGCCTCCAAAAACATTCAGTACTTC | TRBV5-1 | . | . | TRBJ2-4
CASSGQGSNYGYTF | TGTGCCAGCAGCGGACAGGGTTCTAACTATGGCTACACCTTC | TRBV9 | few | TRBD1 | TRBJ1-2
CASRTRASYEQYF | TGTGCCAGCCGGACGAGGGCCTCCTACGAGCAGTACTTC | TRBV2 | few | . | TRBJ2-7
CAWSVGAEELFF | TGTGCCTGGAGTGTCGGGGCCGAGGAACTGTTTTTT | TRBV30 | . | . | TRBJ1-4
CASSLGLCPNVGERGTSQPQHF | TGTGCCAGCAGCTTAGGATTGTGCCCGAACGTTGGGGAACGCGGAACGTCTCAGCCCCAGCATTTT | TRBV7-4 | . | . | TRBJ1-5
CAISDGTKNTEAFF | TGTGCCATCAGTGATGGGACCAAGAACACTGAAGCTTTCTTT | TRBV10-3 | few | . | TRBJ1-1
CASSAPGNTYEQYF | TGTGCCAGCAGCGCACCGGGGAATACCTACGAGCAGTACTTC | TRBV9 | . | . | TRBJ2-7
CASSLAGGQFF | TGTGCCAGCTCCTTAGCGGGTGGGCAGTTCTTC | TRBV18 | . | TRBD2 | TRBJ2-1
CAKGQGQETQYF | TGTGCCAAGGGACAGGGACAAGAGACCCAGTACTTC | TRBV7-9 | . | TRBD1 | TRBJ2-5
CASSKGLGSYNEQYF | TGTGCCAGCAGCAAAGGACTAGGGTCCTACAATGAGCAGTACTTC | TRBV6-5 | . | TRBD2 | TRBJ2-7
CASSSGSGYEQYF | TGTGCCAGCAGTTCAGGTTCAGGCTACGAGCAGTACTTC | TRBV27 | . | . | TRBJ2-7
CASSYDPGTGGYGYTF | TGTGCCAGCAGTTATGACCCGGGGACAGGAGGCTATGGCTACACCTTC | TRBV6-6 | . | TRBD1 | TRBJ1-2
CASSPPTGRGTEAFF | TGTGCCAGCAGCCCCCCGACAGGGAGAGGCACTGAAGCTTTCTTT | TRBV7-2 | few | TRBD1 | TRBJ1-1
CASREISSYEQYF | TGTGCCAGCAGGGAAATATCCTCCTACGAGCAGTACTTC | TRBV5-5 | . | . | TRBJ2-7
CAISGIGDDTGELFF | TGTGCCATCAGTGGGATAGGGGACGACACCGGGGAGCTGTTTTTT | TRBV10-3 | . | . | TRBJ2-2
CTSSSMTSGGATEQFF | TGTACCAGCAGTTCCATGACTAGCGGGGGGGCAACAGAGCAGTTCTTC | TRBV12-3/TRBV12-4 | once | TRBD2 | TRBJ2-1
CASILKPNSYNEQYF | TGCGCCAGCATCCTGAAGCCCAACTCCTACAATGAGCAGTACTTC | TRBV5-1 | . | . | TRBJ2-7
CASSPGRPVDTEAFF | TGTGCCAGCAGCCCCGGAAGGCCAGTGGACACTGAAGCTTTCTTT | TRBV7-9 | . | . | TRBJ1-1
CASSQDPGQSYGYTF | TGTGCCAGCAGCCAAGATCCGGGACAGTCCTATGGCTACACCTTC | TRBV4-2 | few | TRBD1 | TRBJ1-2
CSMPPSGGTDTQYF | TGCAGCATGCCCCCAAGCGGGGGCACAGATACGCAGTATTTT | TRBV29-1 | once | TRBD2 | TRBJ2-3
CSARVGYGTSGGGPYNEQFF | TGCAGTGCTAGAGTGGGTTACGGGACTAGCGGGGGAGGGCCCTACAATGAGCAGTTCTTC | TRBV20-1 | . | TRBD2 | TRBJ2-1
CASSSDRGKYF | TGTGCCAGCAGTTCAGACAGGGGGAAGTATTTT | TRBV12-3/TRBV12-4 | many | TRBD1 | TRBJ2-3
CASSPLFDYGYTF | TGTGCCAGCAGCCCCCTGTTTGACTATGGCTACACCTTC | TRBV14 | few | . | TRBJ1-2
CASSHPIGEQFF | TGTGCCAGCAGCCACCCAATCGGGGAGCAGTTCTTC | TRBV3-1 | few | . | TRBJ2-1
CASSLRATSGSHNEQFF | TGTGCCAGCAGCTTACGGGCTACTAGCGGGAGCCACAATGAGCAGTTCTTC | TRBV7-2 | few | TRBD2 | TRBJ2-1
CASSLGTSGDTDTQYF | TGTGCCAGCAGCCTTGGGACTAGCGGAGACACAGATACGCAGTATTTT | TRBV4-2 | many | TRBD2 | TRBJ2-3
CASSLELKYEQYF | TGCGCCAGCAGCTTGGAGCTTAAATACGAGCAGTACTTC | TRBV5-1 | few | . | TRBJ2-7
CASSVGFWQETQYF | TGCGCCAGCAGCGTGGGTTTCTGGCAAGAGACCCAGTACTTC | TRBV5-1 | . | . | TRBJ2-5
CASSLVPEADTQYF | TGTGCCAGCAGCTTGGTCCCCGAAGCGGATACGCAGTATTTT | TRBV5-6 | . | . | TRBJ2-3
CASSPGQGYNQPQHF | TGTGCCAGCAGCCCCGGACAGGGCTACAATCAGCCCCAGCATTTT | TRBV3-1 | few | TRBD1 | TRBJ1-5
CSARDRDRGKETQYF | TGCAGTGCTAGAGACCGGGACAGGGGAAAAGAGACCCAGTACTTC | TRBV20-1 | . | TRBD1 | TRBJ2-5
CASSPYERSEQYF | TGTGCCAGCAGTCCCTACGAAAGAAGCGAGCAGTACTTC | TRBV27 | . | . | TRBJ2-7
CASSLQLYQETQYF | TGTGCCAGCAGTTTACAGTTGTACCAAGAGACCCAGTACTTC | TRBV28 | . | . | TRBJ2-5
CASSGTPIPAKNIQYF | TGTGCCAGCAGCGGGACACCTATTCCAGCCAAAAACATTCAGTACTTC | TRBV6-5 | . | . | TRBJ2-4
CASSDGAQEKLFF | TGTGCCAGCAGTGACGGGGCCCAGGAAAAACTGTTTTTT | TRBV6-5 | . | . | TRBJ1-4
CASCAYLHTF | TGTGCCAGCTGTGCCTATCTCCACACCTTC | TRBV25-1 | few | . | TRBJ1-2
CASLRGGSRTGTGELFF | TGTGCCAGTCTACGGGGGGGGTCGAGGACCGGAACCGGGGAGCTGTTTTTT | TRBV19 | . | TRBD2 | TRBJ2-2
CASSYGYGGVYEQYF | TGTGCCAGCAGTTACGGCTACGGGGGAGTCTACGAGCAGTACTTC | TRBV6-6 | . | . | TRBJ2-7
CASSLGNSLETQYF | TGTGCCAGCAGCCTTGGGAACAGTCTGGAGACCCAGTACTTC | TRBV14 | few | . | TRBJ2-5
CASSYNLFLYEQYF | TGTGCCAGCAGTTACAACCTCTTTCTCTACGAGCAGTACTTC | TRBV6-2/TRBV6-3 | . | . | TRBJ2-7
CASSHSTGTGTEAFF | TGTGCCAGCAGCCATTCTACCGGGACAGGGACCGAAGCTTTCTTT | TRBV28 | . | TRBD1 | TRBJ1-1
CASSPPTEYEQYF | TGTGCCAGCTCACCACCGACAGAGTACGAGCAGTACTTC | TRBV18 | . | . | TRBJ2-7
CASSLGPYGNQPQHF | TGTGCCAGCAGTTTAGGGCCTTATGGCAATCAGCCCCAGCATTTT | TRBV12-3/TRBV12-4 | . | . | TRBJ1-5
CASSLDFTDTQYF | TGCGCCAGCAGCTTAGACTTCACAGATACGCAGTATTTT | TRBV5-1 | many | . | TRBJ2-3
CASSFSPAPVEETQYF | TGCGCCAGCAGCTTCTCCCCAGCCCCGGTCGAAGAGACCCAGTACTTC | TRBV5-1 | . | . | TRBJ2-5
CASSQEHLGSDTQYF | TGTGCCAGCAGCCAAGAACACCTTGGGTCGGATACGCAGTATTTT | TRBV3-1 | . | . | TRBJ2-3
CATSDRTAHSNQPQHF | TGTGCCACCAGTGATCGGACAGCCCATAGCAATCAGCCCCAGCATTTT | TRBV24-1 | . | . | TRBJ1-5
CASRLDRSTDTQYF | TGTGCCAGTAGGCTGGACAGGAGCACAGATACGCAGTATTTT | TRBV19 | . | TRBD1 | TRBJ2-3
CASSETGAQGPLHF | TGTGCCAGCAGCGAGACAGGGGCTCAGGGGCCCCTCCACTTT | TRBV7-6 | few | TRBD1 | TRBJ1-6
CASSGTDDNEQYF | TGTGCCAGCAGCGGAACGGACGACAACGAGCAGTACTTC | TRBV9 | few | . | TRBJ2-7
CASSETSGGGETQYF | TGTGCCAGCAGTGAGACTAGCGGAGGGGGAGAGACCCAGTACTTC | TRBV9 | . | TRBD2 | TRBJ2-5
CASSAQGSAPLGEQYF | TGTGCCAGCAGCGCCCAAGGAAGCGCACCTCTCGGCGAGCAGTACTTC | TRBV9 | few | . | TRBJ2-7